The entry below describes one TCR beta chain. The source of the sample is a study of lymphopenia after photon versus proton radiotherapy. CDR1 is SNHLY and CDR2 is FYNNEI in the germline V gene. CDR3 length: 11 amino acids. Deletions cut 6 bases from V and 1 base from J, with 3 bases between. Here immunoSEQ multiplex PCR was the method, and the copy in TCRdb shows in-frame clones only, minus some. The profile shows tens of thousands of clones, around 90% of them singletons. This sequence joins TRBV2 and TRBJ1-1; D remains unclear. The clonotype comes from a woman aged 35 to 49 with cholangiocarcinoma. This specimen consisted of peripheral blood, obtained from a patient treated with photon-based radiotherapy. The CDR3 DNA reads TGTGCCAGCAGGACGAACACTGAAGCTTTCTTT. Translation gives CASRTNTEAFF.